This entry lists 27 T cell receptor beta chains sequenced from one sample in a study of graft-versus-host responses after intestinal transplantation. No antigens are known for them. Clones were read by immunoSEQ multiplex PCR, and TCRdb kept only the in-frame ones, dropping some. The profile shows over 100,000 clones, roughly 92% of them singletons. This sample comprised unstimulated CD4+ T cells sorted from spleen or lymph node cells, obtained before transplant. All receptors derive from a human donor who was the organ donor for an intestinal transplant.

CDR3 residues: CASSYYRGQIPHEQYF. DNA for the CDR3: TGTGCCAGCAGTTACTACCGGGGGCAGATACCCCACGAGCAGTACTTC. This chain joins TRBV6-5 and TRBJ2-7; D might be TRBD1 or TRBD2, each matching 6 bases. The CDR3 totals 16 residues. V was shortened by 1 base and J by 5 bases, with 18 bases between the two germline ends. Germline V gene data show CDR1 as MNHEY and CDR2 as SVGAGI.

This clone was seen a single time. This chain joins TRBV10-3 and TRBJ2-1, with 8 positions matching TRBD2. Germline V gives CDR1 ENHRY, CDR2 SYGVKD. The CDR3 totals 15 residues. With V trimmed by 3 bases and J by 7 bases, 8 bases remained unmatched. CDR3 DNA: TGTGCCATCAGTGAAGCGGATAGCGGGATGAATGAGCAGTTCTTC. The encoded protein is CAISEADSGMNEQFF.

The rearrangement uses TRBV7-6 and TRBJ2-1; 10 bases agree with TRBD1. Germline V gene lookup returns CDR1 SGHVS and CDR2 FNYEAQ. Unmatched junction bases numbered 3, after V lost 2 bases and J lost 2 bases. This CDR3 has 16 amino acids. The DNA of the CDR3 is TGTGCCAGCAGCTTAACCGGGACAGGGGCCTACAATGAGCAGTTCTTC. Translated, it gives CASSLTGTGAYNEQFF.

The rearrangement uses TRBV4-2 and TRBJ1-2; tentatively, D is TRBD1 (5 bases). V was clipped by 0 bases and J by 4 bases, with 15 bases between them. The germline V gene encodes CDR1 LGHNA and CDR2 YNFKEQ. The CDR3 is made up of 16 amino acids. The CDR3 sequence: CASSQESSPGIYGYTF. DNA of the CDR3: TGTGCCAGCAGCCAAGAGTCATCCCCAGGGATCTATGGCTACACCTTC.

Here the CDR3 reads CASSIGTSGSEQYF. CDR3 in DNA: TGTGCCAGTAGTATAGGGACTAGCGGGAGCGAGCAGTACTTC. The V gene is TRBV19, the J gene TRBJ2-7; 13 bases line up with TRBD2. The V segment lost 1 base and the J segment 6 bases; nucleotides outside the gene matches: 0. The CDR3 has 14 residues. From germline, CDR1 is LNHDA and CDR2 SQIVND (reference sequence).

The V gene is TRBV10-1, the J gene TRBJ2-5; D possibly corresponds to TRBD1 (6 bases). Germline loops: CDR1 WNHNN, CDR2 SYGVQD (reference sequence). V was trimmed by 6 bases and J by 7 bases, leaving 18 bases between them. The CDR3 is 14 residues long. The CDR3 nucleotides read TGCGCCAGCAGGGCGGACAGAACAGTGGGGACCCAGTACTTC. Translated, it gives CASRADRTVGTQYF.

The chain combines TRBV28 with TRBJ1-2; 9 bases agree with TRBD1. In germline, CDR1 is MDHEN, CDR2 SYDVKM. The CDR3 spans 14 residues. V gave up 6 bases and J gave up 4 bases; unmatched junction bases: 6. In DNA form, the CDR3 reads TGTGCCAGCAGCTCCGACAGGGGGATCTATGGCTACACCTTC. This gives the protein CASSSDRGIYGYTF.

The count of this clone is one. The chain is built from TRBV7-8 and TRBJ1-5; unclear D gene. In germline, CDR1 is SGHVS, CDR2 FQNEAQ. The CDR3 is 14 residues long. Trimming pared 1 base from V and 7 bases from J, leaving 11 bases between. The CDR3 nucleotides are TGTGCCAGCAGCTTAGGGGTAGGGATGCAGCCCCAGCATTTT. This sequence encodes CASSLGVGMQPQHF.

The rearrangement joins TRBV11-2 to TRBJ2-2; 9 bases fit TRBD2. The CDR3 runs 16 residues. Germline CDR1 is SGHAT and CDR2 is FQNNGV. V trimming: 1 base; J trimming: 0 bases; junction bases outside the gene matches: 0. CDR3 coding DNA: TGTGCCAGCAGCTTAGGACTAGCGGCGAACACCGGGGAGCTGTTTTTT. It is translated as CASSLGLAANTGELFF.

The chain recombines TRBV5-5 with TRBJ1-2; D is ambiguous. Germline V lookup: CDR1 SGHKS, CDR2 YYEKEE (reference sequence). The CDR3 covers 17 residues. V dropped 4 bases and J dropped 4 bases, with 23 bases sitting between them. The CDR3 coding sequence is TGTGCCAGCAGCCTTTGTTGGCTTAAGGAAAAGGCCTATGGCTACACCTTC. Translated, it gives CASSLCWLKEKAYGYTF. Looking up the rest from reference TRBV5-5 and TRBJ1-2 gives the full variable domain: DAGVTQSPTHLIKTRGQQVTLRCSPISGHKSVSWYQQVLGQGPQFIFQYYEKEERGRGNFPDRFSARQFPNYSSELNVNALLLGDSALYLCASSLCWLKEKAYGYTFGSGTRLTVV.

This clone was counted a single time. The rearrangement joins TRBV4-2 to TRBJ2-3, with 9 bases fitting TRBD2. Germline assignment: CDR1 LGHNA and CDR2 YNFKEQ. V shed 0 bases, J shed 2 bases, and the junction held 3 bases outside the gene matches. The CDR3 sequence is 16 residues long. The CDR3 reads CASSQEASGVTDTQYF. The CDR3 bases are TGTGCCAGCAGCCAAGAGGCTAGCGGGGTCACAGATACGCAGTATTTT.

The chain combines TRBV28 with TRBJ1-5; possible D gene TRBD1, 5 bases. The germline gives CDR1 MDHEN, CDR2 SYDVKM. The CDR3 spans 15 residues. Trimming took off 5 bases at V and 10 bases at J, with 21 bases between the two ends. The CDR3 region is CASSPQIGHPSPQHF. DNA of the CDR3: TGTGCCAGCAGTCCCCAAATCGGACATCCGTCCCCCCAGCATTTT.

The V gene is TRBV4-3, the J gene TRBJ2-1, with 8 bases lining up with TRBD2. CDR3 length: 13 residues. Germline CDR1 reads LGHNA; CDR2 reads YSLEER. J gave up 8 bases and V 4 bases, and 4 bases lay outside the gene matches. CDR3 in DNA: TGCGCCAGCAGCCGTCTAGCGGGCGATGAGCAGTTCTTC. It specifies CASSRLAGDEQFF.

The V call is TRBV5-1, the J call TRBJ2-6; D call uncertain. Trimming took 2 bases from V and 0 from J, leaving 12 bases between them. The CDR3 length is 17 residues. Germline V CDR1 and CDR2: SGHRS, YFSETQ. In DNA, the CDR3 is TGCGCCAGCAGCTTAACGGGTCCCAACTCTGGGGCCAACGTCCTGACTTTC. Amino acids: CASSLTGPNSGANVLTF.

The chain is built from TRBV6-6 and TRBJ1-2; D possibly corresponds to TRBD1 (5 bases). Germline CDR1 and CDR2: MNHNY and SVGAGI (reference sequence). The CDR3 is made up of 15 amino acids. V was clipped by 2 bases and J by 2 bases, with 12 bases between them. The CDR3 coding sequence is TGTGCCAGCAGTTACAATCCGACAGAGAACTATGGCTACACCTTC. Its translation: CASSYNPTENYGYTF.

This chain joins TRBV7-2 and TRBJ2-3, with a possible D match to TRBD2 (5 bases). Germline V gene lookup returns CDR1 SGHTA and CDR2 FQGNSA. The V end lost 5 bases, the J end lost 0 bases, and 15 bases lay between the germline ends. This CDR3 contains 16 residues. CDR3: CASSPSAWTSTDTQYF. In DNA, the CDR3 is TGTGCCAGCAGCCCCTCGGCTTGGACTAGCACAGATACGCAGTATTTT. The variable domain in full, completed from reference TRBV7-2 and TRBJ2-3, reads GAGVSQSPSNKVTEKGKDVELRCDPISGHTALYWYRQSLGQGLEFLIYFQGNSAPDKSGLPSDRFSAERTGGSVSTLTIQRTQQEDSAVYLCASSPSAWTSTDTQYFGPGTRLTVL.

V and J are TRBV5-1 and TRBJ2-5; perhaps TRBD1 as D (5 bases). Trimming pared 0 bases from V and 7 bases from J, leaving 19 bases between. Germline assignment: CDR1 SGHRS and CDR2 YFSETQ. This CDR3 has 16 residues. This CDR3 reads CASSLVGRRAQGTQYF. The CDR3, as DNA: TGCGCCAGCAGCTTGGTGGGCAGGAGAGCGCAGGGGACCCAGTACTTC.

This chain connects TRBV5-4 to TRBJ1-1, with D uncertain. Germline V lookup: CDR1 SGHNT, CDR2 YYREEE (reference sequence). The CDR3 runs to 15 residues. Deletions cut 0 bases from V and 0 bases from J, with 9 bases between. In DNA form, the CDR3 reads TGTGCCAGCAGCTTGGGGGTCACAATGAACACTGAAGCTTTCTTT. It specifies CASSLGVTMNTEAFF.

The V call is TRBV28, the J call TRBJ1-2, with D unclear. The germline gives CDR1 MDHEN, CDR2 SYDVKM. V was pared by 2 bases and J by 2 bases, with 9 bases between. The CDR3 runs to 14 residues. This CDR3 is CASSLVGQNYGYTF. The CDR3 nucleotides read TGTGCCAGCAGTTTAGTCGGCCAGAACTATGGCTACACCTTC.

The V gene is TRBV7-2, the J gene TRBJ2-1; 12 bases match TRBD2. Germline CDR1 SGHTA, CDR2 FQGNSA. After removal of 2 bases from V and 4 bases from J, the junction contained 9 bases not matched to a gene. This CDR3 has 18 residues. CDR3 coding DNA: TGTGCCAGCAGCTTAAGTTTCCTAGCGGGAGGGCAATACAATGAGCAGTTCTTC. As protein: CASSLSFLAGGQYNEQFF. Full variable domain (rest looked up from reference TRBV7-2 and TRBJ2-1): GAGVSQSPSNKVTEKGKDVELRCDPISGHTALYWYRQSLGQGLEFLIYFQGNSAPDKSGLPSDRFSAERTGGSVSTLTIQRTQQEDSAVYLCASSLSFLAGGQYNEQFFGPGTRLTVL.

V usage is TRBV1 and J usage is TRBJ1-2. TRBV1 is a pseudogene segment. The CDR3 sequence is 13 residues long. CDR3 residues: CTSSPPGADGYTF. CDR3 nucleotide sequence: TGCACCAGCAGCCCCCCGGGGGCCGATGGCTACACCTTC.

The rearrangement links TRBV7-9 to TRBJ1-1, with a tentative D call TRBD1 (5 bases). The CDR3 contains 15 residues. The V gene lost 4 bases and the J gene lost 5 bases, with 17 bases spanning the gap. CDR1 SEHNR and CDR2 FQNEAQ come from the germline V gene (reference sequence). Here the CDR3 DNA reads TGTGCCAGCAGCTCAGGAGACGGGGGTTTTACTGAAGCTTTCTTT. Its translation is CASSSGDGGFTEAFF.

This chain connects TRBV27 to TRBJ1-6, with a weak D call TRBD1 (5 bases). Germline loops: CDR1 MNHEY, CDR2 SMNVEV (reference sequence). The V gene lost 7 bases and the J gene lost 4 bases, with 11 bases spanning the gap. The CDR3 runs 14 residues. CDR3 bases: TGTGCCAGCACCACGGGACGGTATAATTCACCCCTCCACTTT. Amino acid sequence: CASTTGRYNSPLHF.

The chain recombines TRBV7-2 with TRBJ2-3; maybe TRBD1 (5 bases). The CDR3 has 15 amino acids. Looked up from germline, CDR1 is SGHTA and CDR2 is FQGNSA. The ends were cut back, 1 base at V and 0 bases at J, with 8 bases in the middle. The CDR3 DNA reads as TGTGCCAGCAGCTTAGTGTCAGGGAGCACAGATACGCAGTATTTT. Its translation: CASSLVSGSTDTQYF.

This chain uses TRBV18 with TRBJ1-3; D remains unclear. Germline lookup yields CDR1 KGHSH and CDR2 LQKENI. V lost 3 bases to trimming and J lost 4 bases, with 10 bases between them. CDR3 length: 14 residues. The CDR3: CASSPGSQGNTIYF. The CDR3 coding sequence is TGTGCCAGCTCACCGGGATCGCAGGGAAACACCATATATTTT.

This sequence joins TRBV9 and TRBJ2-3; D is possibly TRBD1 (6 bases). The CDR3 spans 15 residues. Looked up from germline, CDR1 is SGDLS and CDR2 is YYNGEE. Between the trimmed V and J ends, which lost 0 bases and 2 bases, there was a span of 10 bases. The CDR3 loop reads CASSVGGTTTDTQYF. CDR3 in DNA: TGTGCCAGCAGCGTAGGGGGGACAACCACAGATACGCAGTATTTT.

The CDR3 protein is CASSDDGGTAFF. In DNA form, the CDR3 reads TGTGCCAGCAGTGACGATGGGGGCACAGCTTTCTTT. The chain couples TRBV2 to TRBJ1-1; TRBD1 is a possible D gene (6 bases). The germline V gene has CDR1 SNHLY and CDR2 FYNNEI. CDR3 length: 12 residues. V was shortened by 3 bases and J by 10 bases, with 12 bases between the two germline ends.